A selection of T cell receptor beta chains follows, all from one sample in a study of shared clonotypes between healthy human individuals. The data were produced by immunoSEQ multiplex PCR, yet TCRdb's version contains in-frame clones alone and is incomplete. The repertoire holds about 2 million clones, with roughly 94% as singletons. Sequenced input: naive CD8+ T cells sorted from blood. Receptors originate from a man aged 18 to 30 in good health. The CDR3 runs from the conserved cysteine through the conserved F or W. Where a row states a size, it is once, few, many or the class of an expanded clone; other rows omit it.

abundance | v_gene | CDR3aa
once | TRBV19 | CASSVRAGVPYEQYF
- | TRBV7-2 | CASSLVSGTYQETQYF
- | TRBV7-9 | CASVRLPYYEQYF
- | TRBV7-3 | CASSFWPRGQFSDTQYF
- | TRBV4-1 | CASSQFRDRSMDGDQETQYF
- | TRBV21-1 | CASSKAHSGRRNEQYF
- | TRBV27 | CASSPRTVFNQPQHF
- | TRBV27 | CASRLTGSGSPLHF
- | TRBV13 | CASSSWDRGSYEQYF
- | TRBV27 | CASSLVTGSETQYF
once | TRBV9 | CASSVWDIYGGTGELFF
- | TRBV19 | CATVRPGLGDEQFF
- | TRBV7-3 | CASSPQGAGRHEQYF
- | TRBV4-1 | CASSQVAGGADEQYF
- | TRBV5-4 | CATTQAVLGNTIYF
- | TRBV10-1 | CASSESGDYRGPNTGELFF
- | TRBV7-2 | CASSQVSTGELFF
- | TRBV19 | CASSMGQSEAFF
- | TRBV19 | CASSMTGLTYEQYF
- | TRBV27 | CASSLGWPNEQFF
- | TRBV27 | CASSYSIGSYNEQFF
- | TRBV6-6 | CASSYSISGLPYGYTF
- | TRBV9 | CASSGTSGPPGDTQYF
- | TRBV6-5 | CASSYSSGGGQPQHF
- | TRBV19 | CASRPSGIDPYTDTQYF
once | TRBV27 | CASSSGQGTLTLHF
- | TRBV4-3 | CASSQDGGNYEQYF
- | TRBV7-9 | CASSVEGQGPGELFF
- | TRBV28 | CASITGGGRDPSTDTQYF
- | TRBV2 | CASSGILAGAHEQYF
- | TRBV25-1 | CASSEVHRGPGNTIYF
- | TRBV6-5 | CASSYSAGGPYNEQFF
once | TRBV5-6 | CASSLGVTGELFF
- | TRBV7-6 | CASSPGLAGKQETQYF
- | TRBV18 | CASSPGPGWGQETQYF
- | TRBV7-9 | CASSDTGGSYEQYF
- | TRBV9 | CASSAVIGETQYF
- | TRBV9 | CASTVGTIDPFSTDTQYF
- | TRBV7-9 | CASSLLLDPTPDTQYF
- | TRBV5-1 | CASTTDRDSGNTIYF
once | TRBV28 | CASSFRGPNEKLFF
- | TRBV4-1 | CASSPEPRGLPYEQYF
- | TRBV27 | CASSLYRGDTQYF
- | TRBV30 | CAWSVGLPLKETQYF
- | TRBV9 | CASSVGDSSNEKLFF
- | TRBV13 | CASSLATSFSYNEQFF
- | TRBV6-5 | CASSYMGQGGISPLHF
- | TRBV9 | CASSVNPSGANYEQYF
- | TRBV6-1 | CASSEVPTGGFQETQYF
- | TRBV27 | CASSLEGVGELFF
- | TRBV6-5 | CASSSGHNQPQHF
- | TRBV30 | CAWEQEGEQYF
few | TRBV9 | CASSAFGTEAFF
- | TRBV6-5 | CASSYSSGSYNEQFF
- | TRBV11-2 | CASSNPTKLAEVTETQYF